This T cell receptor (beta chain) was profiled in a study of OX40 agonist ivuxolimab in advanced cancers. Across the study: Past anti-PD-1, anti-PD-L1 or anti-CTLA-4 therapy was accepted, and approximately 37% had received some.

Repertoires were generated with immunoSEQ multiplex PCR, while TCRdb's copy carries only in-frame clones and drops some. The repertoire includes about 36,000 clones, just under 75% of them detected once, and about a fifth sits in the top ten. Study-wide findings and caveats: At doses 0.1 to 3.0 mg/kg, CD4+ and CD8+ clones expanded. Averaging showed that CD8+ T cells had more expanded clones than CD4+ did.

A word on this clone: Antigen: not known.

Trimming took off 8 bases at V and 0 bases at J, with 17 bases between the two ends. Germline V gene lookup returns CDR1 SNHLY and CDR2 FYNNEI. This CDR3 has 16 amino acids. This sequence originates from an adult with an advanced solid tumor such as melanoma, head and neck, liver or kidney cancer. This sequence joins TRBV2 and TRBJ1-5; D is possibly TRBD1 (5 bases). Sequenced material: CD4+ or CD8+ T cells sorted from blood, taken in a trial of the OX40 agonist ivuxolimab. In nucleotides, the CDR3 is TGTGCCAGCGGGTTTGGGGCGGGTCTTAGCAATCAGCCCCAGCATTTT. Translating gives CASGFGAGLSNQPQHF. Supplemented by reference TRBV2 and TRBJ1-5, the full variable domain reads EPEVTQTPSHQVTQMGQEVILRCVPISNHLYFYWYRQILGQKVEFLVSFYNNEISEKSEIFDDQFSVERPDGSNFTLKIRSTKLEDSAMYFCASGFGAGLSNQPQHFGDGTRLSIL.